These T cell receptor beta chains were read from a single sample in a study of blood T cell repertoires in COVID-19. This table comes from immunoSEQ multiplex PCR, and its TCRdb copy is limited to in-frame clones, with some not included. The table includes 80,000 or so clones, about 85% detected once. The sequenced material came from peripheral blood. Receptor source: a human donor in a cohort sampled during active COVID-19. Both conserved end residues are part of each CDR3. A D gene is named only where the DNA matches it firmly. Rows may omit the clone size; those that give it use once, few, many or a size class.

V	size	J	D	CDR3	DNA
TRBV5-6	-	TRBJ1-1	-	CASSPVADTEAFF	TGTGCCAGCAGTCCGGTAGCGGACACTGAAGCTTTCTTT
TRBV7-9	-	TRBJ1-1	-	CASTPRQNTEAFF	TGTGCCAGCACCCCGAGACAGAACACTGAAGCTTTCTTT
TRBV4-1	-	TRBJ1-5	-	CASSQESFVNQPQHF	TGCGCCAGCAGCCAAGAAAGCTTCGTCAATCAGCCCCAGCATTTT
TRBV12-3/TRBV12-4	-	TRBJ2-1	-	CASRHRVLNEQFF	TGTGCCAGCAGACACAGGGTTTTGAATGAGCAGTTCTTC
TRBV30	few	TRBJ2-7	-	CAWTGLSYEQYF	TGTGCCTGGACGGGACTCTCCTACGAGCAGTACTTC
TRBV7-9	-	TRBJ1-2	-	CASSLLFPGEGYTF	TGTGCCAGCAGCTTATTGTTTCCGGGGGAGGGCTACACCTTC
TRBV7-6	-	TRBJ2-1	TRBD2	CASSLGIWTSGDNEQFF	TGTGCCAGCAGCTTAGGGATTTGGACTAGCGGGGATAATGAGCAGTTCTTC
TRBV7-9	-	TRBJ2-2	-	CASSPPSGNTGELFF	TGTGCCAGCAGCCCTCCCAGCGGGAACACCGGGGAGCTGTTTTTT
TRBV6-4	-	TRBJ1-4	TRBD1	CASSAGTGDEKLFF	TGTGCCAGCAGCGCCGGGACAGGGGATGAAAAACTGTTTTTT
TRBV30	-	TRBJ2-5	-	CAFSYGWETQYF	TGTGCCTTTTCGTACGGGTGGGAGACCCAGTACTTC
TRBV5-6	-	TRBJ1-2	TRBD1	CASSPGQGNYGYTF	TGTGCCAGCAGCCCCGGACAGGGTAACTATGGCTACACCTTC
TRBV6-2/TRBV6-3	-	TRBJ2-1	TRBD1	CASRYLGVGQGYYNEQFF	TGTGCCAGCAGATACTTGGGTGTCGGACAGGGCTACTACAATGAGCAGTTCTTC
TRBV9	-	TRBJ1-1	-	CASSVVEPDRYGAFF	TGTGCCAGCAGCGTAGTCGAGCCCGATCGTTACGGAGCTTTCTTT
TRBV28	-	TRBJ1-1	TRBD1	CASRDQGAGTEAFF	TGTGCCAGCAGGGACCAGGGGGCTGGCACTGAAGCTTTCTTT
TRBV5-1	-	TRBJ2-2	-	CASIPGQRNTGELFF	TGCGCCAGCATCCCGGGACAAAGGAACACCGGGGAGCTGTTTTTT
TRBV11-2	once	TRBJ2-3	TRBD1	CASSLDRGGQGLSDTQYF	TGTGCCAGCAGCTTAGATCGAGGGGGCCAGGGGCTATCAGATACGCAGTATTTT
TRBV7-6	-	TRBJ2-2	TRBD1	CASSSRDRVRGELFF	TGTGCCAGCAGCTCCCGGGACAGGGTTCGAGGGGAGCTGTTTTTT
TRBV23-1	few	TRBJ1-2	TRBD1	CASSHRQGDGYTF	TGCGCCAGCAGTCATAGACAGGGGGATGGCTACACCTTC
TRBV19	few	TRBJ2-1	-	CASNNYNEQFF	TGTGCCAGTAATAACTACAATGAGCAGTTCTTC
TRBV11-2	-	TRBJ2-1	TRBD2	CASSRWTREQFF	TGTGCCAGCAGCCGATGGACTAGGGAGCAGTTCTTC
TRBV19	-	TRBJ1-1	-	CASSMGLMNTEAFF	TGTGCCAGTAGTATGGGACTGATGAACACTGAAGCTTTCTTT
TRBV4-1	-	TRBJ2-7	TRBD2	CASSQPTSGRANEQYF	TGCGCCAGCAGCCAACCGACTAGCGGGAGGGCCAACGAGCAGTACTTC
TRBV13	-	TRBJ2-3	-	CASSSRDTVTDTQYF	TGTGCCAGCAGCTCACGGGACACCGTCACAGATACGCAGTATTTT
TRBV4-1	-	TRBJ1-5	-	CASSQEGQHSNQPQHF	TGCGCCAGCAGCCAAGAGGGGCAGCATAGCAATCAGCCCCAGCATTTT
TRBV3-1/TRBV3-2	-	TRBJ2-3	TRBD2	CASSQIAGGRDTQYF	TGTGCCAGCAGCCAAATAGCGGGGGGGCGAGATACGCAGTATTTT
TRBV11-2	-	TRBJ2-1	TRBD2	CASSAQREAFREQFF	TGTGCCAGCAGCGCCCAGCGGGAGGCTTTCAGGGAGCAGTTCTTC
TRBV2	-	TRBJ1-1	TRBD1	CASSTHRGKGMNTEAFF	TGTGCCAGCAGTACCCACAGGGGGAAGGGGATGAACACTGAAGCTTTCTTT
TRBV5-1	-	TRBJ2-7	TRBD1	CASSVRDRGEQYF	TGCGCCAGCAGCGTAAGAGACAGGGGCGAGCAGTACTTC
TRBV6-5	-	TRBJ1-1	TRBD1	CASSFIRGRTEAFF	TGTGCCAGCAGTTTCATCAGGGGGCGCACTGAAGCTTTCTTT
TRBV7-6	-	TRBJ2-1	TRBD1	CASSPGQGAWNEQFF	TGTGCCAGCAGCCCCGGACAGGGGGCCTGGAATGAGCAGTTCTTC
TRBV19	-	TRBJ2-7	TRBD2	CASSTGLAGAYSYEQYF	TGTGCCAGTAGTACAGGACTAGCGGGAGCCTACTCCTACGAGCAGTACTTC
TRBV7-8	once	TRBJ2-3	TRBD2	CASSRAQRGGTDTQYF	TGTGCCAGCAGCCGAGCCCAACGGGGGGGAACAGATACGCAGTATTTT
TRBV18	-	TRBJ2-1	-	CASSRSGRDNEQFF	TGTGCCAGCTCACGCTCCGGGAGAGACAATGAGCAGTTCTTC
TRBV5-5	-	TRBJ1-4	TRBD1	CASSKGQGGGNEKLFF	TGTGCCAGCAGCAAGGGACAGGGAGGAGGAAATGAAAAACTGTTTTTT
TRBV5-1	once	TRBJ2-1	TRBD2	CASSLSSGGAIDEQFF	TGCGCCAGCAGCTTGTCTAGCGGGGGGGCCATTGATGAGCAGTTCTTC
TRBV9	few	TRBJ2-1	TRBD2	CASSVGFGVSGVYNEQFF	TGTGCCAGCAGCGTAGGGTTCGGGGTTAGCGGGGTCTACAATGAGCAGTTCTTC
TRBV11-3	-	TRBJ2-1	TRBD2	CASSAPGETSGRSSYNEQFF	TGTGCCAGCAGCGCCCCAGGAGAGACTAGCGGGAGAAGCTCCTACAATGAGCAGTTCTTC
TRBV27	few	TRBJ2-2	TRBD2	CASSLGGLALAGELFF	TGTGCCAGCAGTTTAGGGGGACTAGCGCTCGCCGGGGAGCTGTTTTTT
TRBV29-1	-	TRBJ1-2	-	CSYAYSPGPATF	TGCAGCTATGCCTATAGCCCAGGGCCGGCCACCTTC